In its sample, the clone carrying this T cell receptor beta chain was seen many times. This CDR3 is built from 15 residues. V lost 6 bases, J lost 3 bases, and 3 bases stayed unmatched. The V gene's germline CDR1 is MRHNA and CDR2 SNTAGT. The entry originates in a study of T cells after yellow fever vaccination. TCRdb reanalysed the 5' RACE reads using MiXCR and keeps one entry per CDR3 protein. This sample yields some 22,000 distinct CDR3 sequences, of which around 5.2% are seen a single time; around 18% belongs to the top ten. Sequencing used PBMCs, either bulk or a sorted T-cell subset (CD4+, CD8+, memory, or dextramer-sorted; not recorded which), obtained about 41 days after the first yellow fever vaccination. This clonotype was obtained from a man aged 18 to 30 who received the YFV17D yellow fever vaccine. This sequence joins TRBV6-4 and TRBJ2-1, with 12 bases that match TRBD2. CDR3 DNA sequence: TGTGCCAGCAGCCCGACTAGCGGGGGCTACAATGAGCAGTTCTTC. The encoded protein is CASSPTSGGYNEQFF.